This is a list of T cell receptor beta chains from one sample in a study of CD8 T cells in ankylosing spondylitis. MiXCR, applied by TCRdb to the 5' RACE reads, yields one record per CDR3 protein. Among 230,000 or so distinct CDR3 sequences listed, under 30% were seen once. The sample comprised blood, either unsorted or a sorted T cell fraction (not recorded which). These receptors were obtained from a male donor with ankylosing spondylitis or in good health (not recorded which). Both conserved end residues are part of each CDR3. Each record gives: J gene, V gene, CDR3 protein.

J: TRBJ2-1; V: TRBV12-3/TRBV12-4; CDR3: CASRPDRDEQFF
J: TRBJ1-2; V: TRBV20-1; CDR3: CSARPGTGGDGYTF
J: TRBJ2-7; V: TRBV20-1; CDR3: CSASSTDRVGHEQYF
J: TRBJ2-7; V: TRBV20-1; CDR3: CSASDEWTSGGGTYEQYF
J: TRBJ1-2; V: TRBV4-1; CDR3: CASLSGQGLGGPGGYTF
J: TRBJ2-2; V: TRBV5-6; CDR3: CASSSWGKHPNTGELFF
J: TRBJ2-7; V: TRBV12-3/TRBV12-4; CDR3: CASSFGPDTTYEQYF
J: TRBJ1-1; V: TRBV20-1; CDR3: CSARDVSGNTEAFF
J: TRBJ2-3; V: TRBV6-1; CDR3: CASSLSLGKNTQYF
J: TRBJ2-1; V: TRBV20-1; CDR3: CSARANEQFF
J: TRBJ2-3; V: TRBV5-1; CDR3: CASSLGLASRDTQYF
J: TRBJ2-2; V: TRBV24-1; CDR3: CATSDWNRGKTGELFF
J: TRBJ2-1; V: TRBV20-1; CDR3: CSAASLLAGGRNEQFF
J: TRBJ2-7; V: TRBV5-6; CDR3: CASRWGGKAYEQYF
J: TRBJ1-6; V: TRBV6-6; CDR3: CASTGTENSPLHF
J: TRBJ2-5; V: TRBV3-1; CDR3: CASSQGLAQETQYF
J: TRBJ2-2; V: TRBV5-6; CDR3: CASSPRDPGELFF
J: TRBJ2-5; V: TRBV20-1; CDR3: CSARDAVTDSGGQYF
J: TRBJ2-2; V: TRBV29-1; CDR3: CSVEGGGTGYTGELFF
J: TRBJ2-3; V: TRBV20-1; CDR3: CSGIRAGDPTDTQYF
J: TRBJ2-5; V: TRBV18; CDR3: CASSPPTGGETQYF
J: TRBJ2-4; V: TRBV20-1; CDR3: CSARGRPSRDRGVKNIQYF
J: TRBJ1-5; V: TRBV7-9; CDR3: CASSATGGPIGNQPQHF
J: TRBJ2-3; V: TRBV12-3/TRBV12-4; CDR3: CATYQQGGDTQYF
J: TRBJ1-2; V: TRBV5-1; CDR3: CASSVEGYGYTF
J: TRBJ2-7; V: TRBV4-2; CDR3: CASSQGEWDPSYEQYF
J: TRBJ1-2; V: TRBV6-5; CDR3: CASSYLRTPGGYTF
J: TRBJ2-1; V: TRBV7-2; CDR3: CASSLERGRNEQFF